The 10 T cell receptor beta chains given below trace back to one sample, sequenced in a study of blood T cell repertoires in COVID-19 (dated by TCRdb to 2019 to 2021). Libraries were constructed by the immunoSEQ multiplex PCR assay. As stored in TCRdb, this immuneACCESS dataset retains in-frame rearrangements with V and J assigned. A fraction of the clones does not appear; measured against another copy, unresolved V genes explain less than half of the discrepancy, and the remainder lacks a known reason. Within this sample are roughly 100,000 clones, with over 85% of them counted one time only. The ten largest clonotypes hold roughly 4.2% of the sample. Source material: peripheral blood. All receptors come from a human donor with COVID-19, enrolled during active disease. The donor label of this sample is uncertain.

This sequence joins TRBV10-3 and TRBJ1-5; TRBD1 might be the D (6 bases). There are 16 residues in the CDR3. The germline V gene has CDR1 ENHRY and CDR2 SYGVKD. Between the trimmed V and J ends, which lost 3 bases and 0 bases, there was a span of 12 bases. CDR3 region: CAISDQDRYSNQPQHF. The CDR3 nucleotides read TGTGCCATCAGTGACCAAGACAGGTATAGCAATCAGCCCCAGCATTTT.

The rearrangement joins TRBV24-1 to TRBJ1-2, with 9 bases that match TRBD1. Germline V gene sequence: CDR1 KGHDR, CDR2 SFDVKD. CDR3 size: 19 residues. V lost 0 bases, J lost 2 bases, and 12 bases stayed unmatched. The CDR3: CATSDLTDRGLGGNYGYTF. CDR3 sequence (DNA): TGTGCCACCAGTGATTTGACGGACAGGGGATTAGGGGGCAACTATGGCTACACCTTC.

This chain uses TRBV9 with TRBJ1-5; D call uncertain. V lost 3 bases and J lost 5, with 12 bases in between. Germline loops: CDR1 SGDLS, CDR2 YYNGEE. The CDR3 is made up of 14 amino acids. In nucleotides, the CDR3 is TGTGCCAGCAGCGGCTCCGGCGGCCATCAGCCCCAGCATTTT. It is translated as CASSGSGGHQPQHF.

This chain uses TRBV19 with TRBJ2-1, with a weak D call TRBD1 (6 bases). V lost 6 bases to trimming and J lost 2 bases, with 17 bases between them. The CDR3 has 16 amino acids. Germline loops: CDR1 LNHDA, CDR2 SQIVND (reference sequence). CDR3 DNA: TGTGCCAGTAGATCCAGTACAGGGCTAACCTACAATGAGCAGTTCTTC. Translation gives CASRSSTGLTYNEQFF.

This clone has a single count. V gene TRBV5-1 combines with J gene TRBJ2-2; possibly TRBD1 for D (5 bases). CDR3 length: 16 amino acids. Germline V gene lookup returns CDR1 SGHRS and CDR2 YFSETQ. Trimming took 1 base from V and 0 from J, leaving 10 bases between them. The CDR3 DNA is TGCGCCAGCAGCTTGACAGGCTACGCGAACACCGGGGAGCTGTTTTTT. This gives the protein CASSLTGYANTGELFF. Variable domain in full (rest from reference TRBV5-1 and TRBJ2-2): KAGVTQTPRYLIKTRGQQVTLSCSPISGHRSVSWYQQTPGQGLQFLFEYFSETQRNKGNFPGRFSGRQFSNSRSEMNVSTLELGDSALYLCASSLTGYANTGELFFGEGSRLTVL.

This clone was recorded only once. The chain has TRBV13 and TRBJ2-7; possible D gene TRBD1, 6 bases. The V gene's germline CDR1 is PRHDT and CDR2 FYEKMQ (reference sequence). CDR3 length: 15 amino acids. V was shortened by 4 bases and J by 6 bases, with 19 bases between the two germline ends. CDR3 sequence: CASSSTGPRLSEQYF. In DNA, the CDR3 is TGTGCCAGCAGCTCAACAGGGCCCCGGTTGTCCGAGCAGTACTTC. The full variable domain, its missing parts supplied by reference TRBV13 and TRBJ2-7, is AAGVIQSPRHLIKEKRETATLKCYPIPRHDTVYWYQQGPGQDPQFLISFYEKMQSDKGSIPDRFSAQQFSDYHSELNMSSLELGDSALYFCASSSTGPRLSEQYFGPGTRLTVT.

The chain recombines TRBV10-3 with TRBJ1-6; no definite D call. The V end lost 10 bases, the J end lost 0 bases, and 13 bases lay between the germline ends. Germline lookup yields CDR1 ENHRY and CDR2 SYGVKD. The CDR3 totals 15 residues. In DNA, the CDR3 is TGTGCCACCTCGTCACCTAACTCCTATAATTCACCCCTCCACTTT. It codes for CATSSPNSYNSPLHF.

V gene TRBV7-9 combines with J gene TRBJ2-7, with a weak D call TRBD2 (7 bases). V lost 7 bases and J 6 bases, leaving 19 bases between the germline ends. Germline V gene sequence: CDR1 SEHNR, CDR2 FQNEAQ (reference sequence). The CDR3 has 14 amino acids. The CDR3 bases are TGTGCCAGCACCGACGATCGGGGGGCCGGCGAGCAGTACTTC. As protein: CASTDDRGAGEQYF.

The CDR3 sequence: CASRGSGGDLSYGYTF. The CDR3 DNA sequence: TGTGCCAGCAGGGGTTCGGGGGGAGACCTCTCCTATGGCTACACCTTC. V is TRBV6-6 and J is TRBJ1-2, with D possibly matching TRBD1 (5 bases). Germline lookup yields CDR1 MNHNY and CDR2 SVGAGI (reference sequence). V shed 6 bases and J shed 4 bases, with 21 bases lying between them. The CDR3 consists of 16 residues.

The rearrangement uses TRBV6-5 and TRBJ1-3; 8 nucleotides agree with TRBD1. The V and J ends lost 6 bases and 2 bases, in that order; junction bases with no gene match: 6. This CDR3 region has 15 residues. Germline CDR1 and CDR2: MNHEY and SVGAGI. Written as DNA, the CDR3 is TGTGCCAGCAGCTTTGACAGGGGAGCTGGAAACACCATATATTTT. This translates into CASSFDRGAGNTIYF.